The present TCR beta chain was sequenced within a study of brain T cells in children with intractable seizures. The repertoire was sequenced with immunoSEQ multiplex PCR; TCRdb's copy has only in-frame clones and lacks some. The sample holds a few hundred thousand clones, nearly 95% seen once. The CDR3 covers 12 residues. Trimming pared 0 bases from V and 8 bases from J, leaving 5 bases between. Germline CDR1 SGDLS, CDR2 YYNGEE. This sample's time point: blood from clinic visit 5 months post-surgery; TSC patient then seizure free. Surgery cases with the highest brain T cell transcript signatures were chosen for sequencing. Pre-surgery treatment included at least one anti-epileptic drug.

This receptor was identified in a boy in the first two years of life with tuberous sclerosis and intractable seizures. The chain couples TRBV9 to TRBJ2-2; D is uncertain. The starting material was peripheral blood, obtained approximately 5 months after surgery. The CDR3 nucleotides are TGTGCCAGCAGCGTAGTAGGAGGGGAGCTGTTTTTT. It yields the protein CASSVVGGELFF.